Listed below are T cell receptor beta chains from one sample, sequenced in a study of blood T cells in healthy people across ages. Using its own MiXCR run on the 5' RACE reads, TCRdb lists one record per CDR3 protein. The sample comprises hundreds of thousands of distinct CDR3 sequences, 58% of which are singletons, and approximately 21% rests with the top ten. The sequenced material came from blood. These receptors all stem from a man under 40 in good health. Each CDR3 is given with its conserved first and last residue. A D gene is named only where the DNA matches it firmly. Clone size is shown for a subset of rows, as once, few, many or a class of expanded clone.

v_call	clone_size	j_call	cdr3_length	d_call	cdr3_nt	cdr3_aa
TRBV3-1	-	TRBJ2-1	18	TRBD2	TGTGCCAGCAGCCAAGCCGGACTAGCGGGAGGGTACTACAATGAGCAGTTCTTC	CASSQAGLAGGYYNEQFF
TRBV7-9	-	TRBJ2-1	16	TRBD1	TGTGCCAGCAGCCCGATAGGCCAGACAGGGTTGAATGAGCAGTTCTTC	CASSPIGQTGLNEQFF
TRBV10-3	few	TRBJ1-2	14	TRBD1	TGTGCCATCAGAGATGGACAGGGCCACTATGGCTACACCTTC	CAIRDGQGHYGYTF
TRBV6-5	-	TRBJ1-4	14	-	TGTGCCAGCAGTTACAACGGACGAAATGAAAAACTGTTTTTT	CASSYNGRNEKLFF
TRBV6-1	-	TRBJ1-5	14	-	TGTGCCAGCAGTGAAGACTGGCTTGGTGGGCCCCAGCATTTT	CASSEDWLGGPQHF
TRBV3-1	few	TRBJ2-1	16	-	TGTGCCAGCAGCCAAGAGGAGCTTAGTCCGTACAATGAGCAGTTCTTC	CASSQEELSPYNEQFF
TRBV7-2	-	TRBJ1-5	12	-	TGTGCCAGCAGCTTGATGGGGACGCCCCAGCATTTT	CASSLMGTPQHF
TRBV10-3	few	TRBJ1-2	17	TRBD1	TGTGCCATCAGGGACTTCATTGAGGGGGCGCGGATCTATGGCTACACCTTC	CAIRDFIEGARIYGYTF
TRBV7-9	-	TRBJ2-1	14	TRBD2	TGTGCCAGCAGCCCCACACGGGGGGAGGATGAGCAGTTCTTC	CASSPTRGEDEQFF
TRBV16	few	TRBJ1-1	16	-	TGTGCCAGCAGCCAATCCCTCAGGGAGGGAAATACTGAAGCTTTCTTT	CASSQSLREGNTEAFF
TRBV7-2	-	TRBJ1-2	13	-	TGTGCCAGCACCCGACGGATCGGTGGTGGCTACACCTTC	CASTRRIGGGYTF
TRBV5-1	-	TRBJ2-5	13	TRBD2	TGCGCCAGCAACCGGGAGGGCAGGAAGACCCAGTACTTC	CASNREGRKTQYF
TRBV5-4	-	TRBJ1-2	13	-	TGTGCCAGCAGCTTCGGTACAGATGATGGCTACACCTTC	CASSFGTDDGYTF
TRBV3-1	-	TRBJ2-5	17	-	TGTGCCAGCAGCCAAGCACTTACGGACCAGTACCAAGAGACCCAGTACTTC	CASSQALTDQYQETQYF
TRBV7-9	-	TRBJ2-3	15	-	TGTGCCAGCAGCTTCGGGGCAGGGAGAACAGATACGCAGTATTTT	CASSFGAGRTDTQYF
TRBV7-2	-	TRBJ2-3	14	TRBD2	TGTGCCAGCAGCCTCCTCGGGACTAGCGCTACGCAGTATTTT	CASSLLGTSATQYF
TRBV18	-	TRBJ2-1	15	-	TGTGCCAGCTCACCAAGGACCAATCGGGGGAATGAGCAGTTCTTC	CASSPRTNRGNEQFF
TRBV25-1	-	TRBJ2-3	12	-	TGTGCCAGCAGCGACGTCCCCGATACGCAGTATTTT	CASSDVPDTQYF
TRBV29-1	-	TRBJ1-4	14	-	TGCAGCGTTGAGACGATGGGGGGCAGTGAAAAACTGTTTTTT	CSVETMGGSEKLFF
TRBV5-1	-	TRBJ2-5	14	-	TGCGCCAGCAGCTTGGACAGCCTCGGAGAGACCCAGTACTTC	CASSLDSLGETQYF
TRBV6-1	-	TRBJ1-5	15	TRBD1	TGTGCCCTGAGCAGGGGACAGGGGGTTGATCAGCCCCAGCATTTT	CALSRGQGVDQPQHF
TRBV25-1	many	TRBJ2-3	15	-	TGTGCCAGCAGTGGAGTAGCGGAGAACACAGATACGCAGTATTTT	CASSGVAENTDTQYF
TRBV4-1	-	TRBJ2-7	15	-	TGCGCCAGCAGCCGGACCGGGACACCTACCTACGAGCAGTACTTC	CASSRTGTPTYEQYF
TRBV29-1	once	TRBJ1-1	13	-	TGCAGCGTTGGGATCGGGTTGAACACTGAAGCTTTCTTT	CSVGIGLNTEAFF
TRBV7-2	few	TRBJ2-7	13	-	TGTGCCAGCGGACGGAATCTACCCTACGAGCAGTACTTC	CASGRNLPYEQYF
TRBV3-1	many	TRBJ2-1	14	-	TGTGCCAGCAGCCAAGACAACAGTTACAATGAGCAGTTCTTC	CASSQDNSYNEQFF
TRBV6-1	-	TRBJ1-5	12	-	TGTGCCAGCAGTGACGGGTATCAGCCCCAGCATTTT	CASSDGYQPQHF